The 31 T cell receptor beta chains below all came from one sample that was sequenced in a study of CD8 T cells in Susac syndrome (dated by TCRdb to between 2017 and 2020). The library relied on the immunoSEQ multiplex PCR assay. RNA was extracted using the RNeasy kit, and roughly 0.5 to 1 microgram was reverse transcribed with random hexamers. TCRdb applied fastp at Q25 and MiXCR to the public reads, then kept only in-frame beta chains. Rows with one shared CDR3 protein collapse into an entry with the most common genes and DNA. In all, the sample holds under 200,000 distinct CDR3 sequences, and 75% to 95% of those were seen once. About 0.1% of the sample rests with the top ten. Sequencing was performed on CD4+ T cells from PBMCs. These receptors all come from a human donor with Susac syndrome.

The chain couples TRBV30 to TRBJ2-1; D is unresolved. Germline CDR1 and CDR2: GTSNPN and SVGIG (reference sequence). The V and J ends lost 1 base and 8 bases respectively, with 12 bases between them. This CDR3 comprises 13 residues. CDR3 sequence reads: CAWSAGSTHEQFF. CDR3 in DNA: TGTGCCTGGAGTGCCGGCTCTACCCATGAGCAGTTCTTC.

The chain combines TRBV3-1 with TRBJ2-3; D ambiguous. Germline V CDR1 and CDR2: LGHDT, YNNKEL (reference sequence). The CDR3 covers 17 residues. Trimming took 4 bases from V and 6 from J, leaving 23 bases between them. This CDR3 is CASSRAVGSTLWDTQYF. The CDR3 DNA reads as TGTGCCAGCAGCCGGGCCGTGGGCAGCACTTTGTGGGATACGCAGTATTTT.

J is TRBJ2-1 and V is TRBV7-3; TRBD1 agrees at 10 bases. Losses at the gene ends were 1 base for V and 7 bases for J; bases not matched to a gene: 10. CDR3 length equals 17 residues. The germline V gene has CDR1 SGHTA and CDR2 FQGTGA. For the CDR3, the DNA is TGTGCCAGCAGCTTAAGCGCCGGGACAGGGGCGAGGAATGAGCAGTTCTTC. This encodes CASSLSAGTGARNEQFF. The full variable domain, with the rest looked up from reference TRBV7-3 and TRBJ2-1, is GAGVSQTPSNKVTEKGKYVELRCDPISGHTALYWYRQSLGQGPEFLIYFQGTGAADDSGLPNDRFFAVRPEGSVSTLKIQRTERGDSAVYLCASSLSAGTGARNEQFFGPGTRLTVL.

This chain uses TRBV25-1 with TRBJ2-5; D is perhaps TRBD2 (6 bases). This CDR3 is 14 amino acids long. Germline-derived CDR1 and CDR2 are MGHDK and SYGVNS. The V end was cut by 5 bases, the J end by 4 bases, with 14 bases between. The CDR3 DNA reads TGTGCCAGCAGTCCAACGGGAGTACGAGAGACCCAGTACTTC. This translates into CASSPTGVRETQYF.

The rearrangement uses TRBV7-3 and TRBJ2-1; the D gene is possibly TRBD2 (7 bases). CDR1 and CDR2 from the germline V gene are SGHTA and FQGTGA. V lost 5 bases, J lost 4 bases, and 18 bases lay in between. This CDR3 is 16 amino acids long. In nucleotides, the CDR3 is TGTGCCAGCAGCCTATCAAAGGGGGGGAGATACAATGAGCAGTTCTTC. The encoded protein is CASSLSKGGRYNEQFF.

The chain uses TRBV5-6 and TRBJ1-5; a weak D match, TRBD1 (6 bases). The CDR3 is 15 residues long. CDR1 and CDR2 from the germline V gene are SGHDT and YYEEEE. V shed 1 base and J shed 6 bases, with 14 bases lying between them. The chain's CDR3 is CASSLYSGVLQPQHF. As DNA, the CDR3 is TGTGCCAGCAGCTTGTATTCAGGGGTCCTTCAGCCCCAGCATTTT.

Worth noting for this clonotype: The junction differs from germline at one of its ends, possibly a read error. V and J are TRBV11-3 and TRBJ2-5; D gene ambiguous. CDR1 and CDR2 (germline): SGHNT, YENEEA. The CDR3 is made up of 14 amino acids. The CDR3 loop reads CASSCPRLPEAQYF. As DNA, the CDR3 is TGTGCCAGCAGCTGCCCCCGACTCCCAGAGGCCCAGTACTTC.

Here the CDR3 reads CASGDIQKANEKLFF. In DNA, the CDR3 is TGTGCCAGCGGGGACATACAAAAAGCTAATGAAAAACTGTTTTTT. The rearrangement joins TRBV6-6 to TRBJ1-4, with a weak D call TRBD1 (6 bases). Germline assignment: CDR1 MNHNY and CDR2 SVGAGI (reference sequence). V was cut by 8 bases and J by 3 bases, with 16 bases left in between. This CDR3 contains 15 residues.

The V and J genes are TRBV9 and TRBJ2-1; 7 nucleotides line up with TRBD2. The CDR3 has 15 amino acids. Looked up from germline, CDR1 is SGDLS and CDR2 is YYNGEE. Losses at the gene ends were 3 bases for V and 0 bases for J; bases not matched to a gene: 3. The CDR3 sequence is CASSAGGSSYNEQFF. DNA for the CDR3: TGTGCCAGCAGCGCCGGGGGGAGCTCCTACAATGAGCAGTTCTTC.

This sequence joins TRBV11-3 and TRBJ2-2, with TRBD1 matching 7 bases. V gave up 5 bases and J gave up 3 bases; unmatched junction bases: 6. The CDR3 is 15 amino acids. The germline V gene has CDR1 SGHNT and CDR2 YENEEA. For the CDR3, the DNA is TGTGCCAGCAGCCCCGCAGGGGGTTACACCGGGGAGCTGTTTTTT. This codes for CASSPAGGYTGELFF.

The genes are TRBV3-1 and TRBJ1-4, with a weak D call TRBD1 (6 bases). The CDR3 spans 13 residues. Germline values: CDR1 LGHDT, CDR2 YNNKEL (reference sequence). V was cut by 7 bases and J by 7 bases, with 13 bases left in between. This CDR3 is CASMGRGGEKLFF. CDR3 bases: TGTGCCAGCATGGGCAGGGGCGGTGAAAAACTGTTTTTT.

The V gene is TRBV30, the J gene TRBJ1-5; D might be TRBD1 (5 bases). From germline, CDR1 is GTSNPN and CDR2 SVGIG (reference sequence). V was clipped by 2 bases and J by 3 bases, with 11 bases between them. This CDR3 region has 14 residues. CDR3 loop: CAWSPGTYNQPQHF. CDR3 coding DNA: TGTGCCTGGAGTCCCGGGACTTACAATCAGCCCCAGCATTTT.

This clonotype is a singleton in its sample. The chain recombines TRBV7-2 with TRBJ2-7, with D perhaps matching TRBD1 or TRBD2 (6 bases each). Trimming shortened V by 2 bases and J by 1 base, and 12 bases separated the two germline ends. The CDR3 loop spans 15 amino acids. The germline V gene has CDR1 SGHTA and CDR2 FQGNSA. The CDR3 DNA follows: TGTGCCAGCAGCTTATCCAGGGGAGGATCCTACGAGCAGTACTTC. As protein: CASSLSRGGSYEQYF. The full variable domain, rest sourced from reference TRBV7-2 and TRBJ2-7, is GAGVSQSPSNKVTEKGKDVELRCDPISGHTALYWYRQSLGQGLEFLIYFQGNSAPDKSGLPSDRFSAERTGGSVSTLTIQRTQQEDSAVYLCASSLSRGGSYEQYFGPGTRLTVT.

The chain combines TRBV7-2 with TRBJ1-2; TRBD1 matches 11 bases. J gave up 8 bases and V 5 bases, and 7 bases lay outside the gene matches. Germline V lookup: CDR1 SGHTA, CDR2 FQGNSA. CDR3 length: 14 amino acids. CDR3 loop: CASSTGQGALGYTF. The CDR3 DNA reads as TGTGCCAGCAGCACCGGACAGGGGGCGCTAGGCTACACCTTC.

The chain has TRBV5-5 and TRBJ2-5, with unresolved D. Trimming left V 6 bases short and J 4 bases short, with 19 bases between. Germline assignment: CDR1 SGHKS and CDR2 YYEKEE (reference sequence). The CDR3 has 15 residues. CDR3: CASTILSILAETQYF. The DNA for the CDR3 is TGTGCCAGCACCATTCTCAGTATACTGGCAGAGACCCAGTACTTC.

The rearrangement uses TRBV5-6 and TRBJ2-7, with D unclear. Deletions cut 3 bases from V and 5 bases from J, with 12 bases between. From germline, CDR1 is SGHDT and CDR2 YYEEEE. CDR3 length: 13 amino acids. The CDR3 DNA reads TGTGCCAGCAGCTCCAGCGATATCCACGAGCAGTACTTC. This gives the protein CASSSSDIHEQYF.

This clonotype showed up just once. The chain recombines TRBV6-5 with TRBJ1-1, with D possibly matching TRBD1 (5 bases). This CDR3 has 14 amino acids. The germline V gene encodes CDR1 MNHEY and CDR2 SVGAGI. V was pared by 0 bases and J by 6 bases, with 11 bases between. CDR3 sequence reads: CASSYSSTTAEAFF. The CDR3 DNA sequence: TGTGCCAGCAGTTACTCAAGCACGACAGCTGAAGCTTTCTTT.

The genes are TRBV6-1 and TRBJ1-3, with a possible D match to TRBD1 (6 bases). CDR1 MNHNS and CDR2 SASEGT come from the germline V gene. The CDR3 is made up of 17 amino acids. V lost 11 bases and J lost 6, with 29 bases in between. The CDR3: CAARITGSTDTSNTIYF. CDR3 nucleotides: TGTGCCGCCAGAATAACAGGGAGCACCGACACATCAAACACCATATATTTT.

The genes are TRBV5-4 and TRBJ1-2, with D tentatively TRBD1 (6 bases). Trimming pared 1 base from V and 6 bases from J, leaving 16 bases between. The CDR3 consists of 15 residues. Per germline, CDR1 SGHNT and CDR2 YYREEE (reference sequence). CDR3 DNA sequence: TGTGCCAGCAGCTTGTATTCCGCAGGGGTGAATGGCTACACCTTC. It is translated as CASSLYSAGVNGYTF.

V is TRBV4-1 and J is TRBJ2-7, with D unresolved. In germline, CDR1 is MGHRA, CDR2 YSYEKL. The CDR3 contains 15 residues. Trimming left V 0 bases short and J 2 bases short, with 11 bases between. The CDR3 here is CASSQDPLGTYEQYF. For the CDR3, the DNA is TGCGCCAGCAGCCAAGATCCCCTGGGCACCTACGAGCAGTACTTC.

CDR3 protein: CASSLMGSYNSPLHF. The DNA of the CDR3 is TGTGCCAGCAGCTTGATGGGGTCCTATAATTCACCCCTCCACTTT. This chain joins TRBV5-4 and TRBJ1-6, with D unclear. This CDR3 has 15 residues. CDR1 and CDR2 (germline): SGHNT, YYREEE (reference sequence). Trimming shortened V by 1 base and J by 1 base, and 6 bases separated the two germline ends.

The chain carries TRBV27 and TRBJ1-1; the D is unclear. V was clipped by 10 bases and J by 1 base, with 10 bases between them. Germline CDR1 MNHEY, CDR2 SMNVEV (reference sequence). The CDR3 runs 12 residues. CDR3 in DNA: TGTGCCAAACACCCGTCGAACACTGAAGCTTTCTTT. This sequence encodes CAKHPSNTEAFF.

This chain uses TRBV2 with TRBJ1-5; the D is unclear. V lost 8 bases, J lost 2 bases, and 10 bases lay in between. Per the germline V gene, CDR1 is SNHLY and CDR2 is FYNNEI. The CDR3 loop spans 13 amino acids. CDR3 sequence: CASRGRRNQPQHF. In DNA, the CDR3 is TGTGCCAGCCGAGGGCGTCGCAATCAGCCCCAGCATTTT.

This clonotype was counted between two and nine times. The chain recombines TRBV18 with TRBJ1-3, with unresolved D. This CDR3 has 13 amino acids. CDR1 is KGHSH and CDR2 is LQKENI in the germline V gene. Trimming pared 3 bases from V and 4 bases from J, leaving 7 bases between. DNA for the CDR3: TGTGCCAGCTCACCCGCAGGAGGAAACACCATATATTTT. Its protein product is CASSPAGGNTIYF.

V gene TRBV12-3 or TRBV12-4 combines with J gene TRBJ1-2; 8 bases align to TRBD1. There are 13 residues in the CDR3. V dropped 5 bases and J dropped 4; count of bases not matched to a gene: 3. CDR3 residues: CASSEGQAYGYTF. CDR3 DNA sequence: TGTGCCAGCAGTGAGGGACAGGCCTATGGCTACACCTTC.

The chain employs TRBV6-1 and TRBJ2-1; D is unresolved. CDR1 MNHNS and CDR2 SASEGT come from the germline V gene. The CDR3 length is 16 residues. Trimming left V 5 bases short and J 0 bases short, with 14 bases between. The CDR3 loop reads CASSRAALSSYNEQFF. The CDR3 DNA sequence: TGTGCCAGCAGTAGAGCAGCCCTGAGCTCCTACAATGAGCAGTTCTTC.

This clonotype came up once. The J gene is TRBJ2-7, the V gene TRBV28; tentatively, D is TRBD1 (5 bases). Germline V gives CDR1 MDHEN, CDR2 SYDVKM. V lost 4 bases and J 6 bases, leaving 7 bases between the germline ends. This CDR3 region has 11 residues. For the CDR3, the DNA is TGTGCCAGCAGTTCCAGGGTCGAGCAGTACTTC. Encoded protein: CASSSRVEQYF.

The chain uses TRBV23-1 and TRBJ1-1; D remains ambiguous. TRBV23-1 is classed as an ORF, of uncertain function. V lost 4 bases and J lost 1, with 16 bases in between. CDR3 length: 16 residues. The CDR3 DNA is TGCGCCAGCAGTCCGGTGTCCGCGGACGAGAACACTGAAGCTTTCTTT. Translation gives CASSPVSADENTEAFF.

The V and J genes are TRBV21-1 and TRBJ2-3; the D call of TRBD1 is as the table states it, not checked on the DNA. TRBV21-1 is marked as a pseudogene. The CDR3 runs to 13 residues. The CDR3 protein is CASRDRGPDTQYF. CDR3 DNA sequence: TGTGCCAGCCGCGACAGGGGCCCAGATACGCAGTATTTT.

This clonotype was picked up one time. The chain employs TRBV2 and TRBJ1-4; no clear D. Germline-derived CDR1 and CDR2 are SNHLY and FYNNEI. V was pared by 4 bases and J by 6 bases, with 9 bases between. The CDR3 consists of 13 residues. DNA for the CDR3: TGTGCCAGCAGTGCACAGACCTATGAAAAACTGTTTTTT. It encodes CASSAQTYEKLFF.

J is TRBJ2-1 and V is TRBV4-2, with 8 bases fitting TRBD2. Germline V CDR1 and CDR2: LGHNA, YNFKEQ. With V trimmed by 3 bases and J by 8 bases, 18 bases remained unmatched. The CDR3 length is 18 residues. The chain's CDR3 is CASSQPTGPAGEGYEQFF. The DNA for the CDR3 is TGTGCCAGCAGCCAGCCTACCGGCCCAGCGGGAGAAGGTTATGAGCAGTTCTTC.